The 20 T cell receptor beta chains in this list originate from one sample, sequenced in a study of T cell clones after liver transplantation. Antigen specificity for these receptors is unknown. Sequencing of dividing CFSE-low cells from the MLR defined alloreactive TCRbeta sequences. Some clones are missing from TCRdb's copy, which holds only in-frame ones; the method was immunoSEQ multiplex PCR. The profile shows roughly 5,100 clones, about 30% of them singletons. Sequencing was performed on CD4+ T cells from cultured PBMCs. These receptors were collected from a human patient who received a liver transplant. Among the T cells, some may be from the graft donor.

This clone showed up just a few times. V is TRBV13 and J is TRBJ1-2; tentatively, D is TRBD1 (5 bases). This CDR3 has 13 residues. V dropped 7 bases and J dropped 4 bases, with 13 bases sitting between them. CDR1 and CDR2 (germline): PRHDT, FYEKMQ (reference sequence). The chain's CDR3 is CASIIDRSYGYTF. The CDR3, as DNA: TGTGCCAGCATTATAGACAGAAGCTATGGCTACACCTTC.

This clone rates as medium-sized. The rearrangement links TRBV19 to TRBJ1-5; 8 bases are a match to TRBD1. CDR1 is LNHDA and CDR2 is SQIVND in the germline V gene (reference sequence). Trimming removed 5 bases from V and 3 bases from J; junction bases left unmatched: 9. The CDR3 length is 16 residues. The chain's CDR3 is CASSARTGWNNQPQHF. The DNA of the CDR3 is TGTGCCAGTAGTGCCCGGACAGGGTGGAACAATCAGCCCCAGCATTTT.

By its share, this clone is medium-sized. V is TRBV5-1 and J is TRBJ2-5; tentative D call: TRBD1 (6 bases). The ends were cut back, 0 bases at V and 5 bases at J, with 11 bases in the middle. From germline, CDR1 is SGHRS and CDR2 YFSETQ. The CDR3 is made up of 14 amino acids. The CDR3 protein is CASSLEGVRETQYF. CDR3 nucleotides: TGCGCCAGCAGCTTGGAGGGGGTCCGGGAGACCCAGTACTTC.

The V gene is TRBV7-8, the J gene TRBJ1-2; D gene ambiguous. Germline CDR1 is SGHVS and CDR2 is FQNEAQ. V was cut by 5 bases and J by 8 bases, with 9 bases left in between. CDR3 length: 11 amino acids. CDR3 amino acids: CASSTRRGYTF. The CDR3, as DNA: TGTGCCAGCAGCACCCGACGGGGCTACACCTTC.

By its share, this clone is medium-sized. The CDR3 nucleotides are TGTGCCATCAGTGAAGGGACTAGCGCCAACCGCGGGGAGACCCAGTACTTC. It translates to CAISEGTSANRGETQYF. The chain joins TRBV10-3 to TRBJ2-5, with TRBD2 matching over 10 bases. The CDR3 runs to 17 residues. The junction had 12 bases not matched to a gene; V was cut back by 3 bases and J by 5 bases. Germline V gene lookup returns CDR1 ENHRY and CDR2 SYGVKD.

This clone was picked up a small number of times. The chain uses TRBV11-2 and TRBJ2-7, with no clear D. The CDR3 is 14 residues long. Germline V gene sequence: CDR1 SGHAT, CDR2 FQNNGV. V lost 4 bases to trimming and J lost 0 bases, with 10 bases between them. For the CDR3, the DNA is TGTGCCAGCAGCTCGAACCGGGCCTCCTACGAGCAGTACTTC. Translation gives CASSSNRASYEQYF.

The V and J genes are TRBV29-1 and TRBJ2-4; weak D call: TRBD2 (6 bases). Germline CDR1 reads SQVTM; CDR2 reads ANQGSEA. This CDR3 spans 14 amino acids. Trimming removed 4 bases from V and 1 base from J, with 11 bases in between. As DNA, the CDR3 is TGCAGCGTTGTTGGGGGGACGGCCAAAAACATTCAGTACTTC. Its protein product is CSVVGGTAKNIQYF.

This chain uses TRBV4-3 with TRBJ2-7; TRBD2 matches 9 bases. Germline loops: CDR1 LGHNA, CDR2 YSLEER. CDR3 length: 15 residues. Losses at the gene ends were 1 base for V and 5 bases for J; bases not matched to a gene: 6. The CDR3 spells CASSQVGSGSHEQYF. CDR3 bases: TGCGCCAGCAGCCAAGTAGGTAGCGGGAGCCACGAGCAGTACTTC.

This clone was picked up a small number of times. The chain recombines TRBV6-5 with TRBJ1-6; TRBD1 agrees at 8 bases. CDR1 and CDR2 (germline): MNHEY, SVGAGI. The CDR3 is 15 amino acids. The J segment lost 10 bases and the V segment lost 6 bases, leaving 11 bases of the junction unmatched. CDR3 DNA sequence: TGTGCCAGCAGCCGGGGACAGGTTTTGGTCTCACCCCTCCACTTT. Its translation: CASSRGQVLVSPLHF.

This chain links TRBV2 with TRBJ2-1; 7 bases agree with TRBD2. Germline V gives CDR1 SNHLY, CDR2 FYNNEI. Trimming took 4 bases from V and 0 from J; bases not matched to a gene: 3. The CDR3 runs 15 residues. CDR3 nucleotides: TGTGCCAGCAGTGGGGGCGGGGGCTCCTACAATGAGCAGTTCTTC. It codes for CASSGGGGSYNEQFF.

This clone is judged large. CDR3 nucleotides: TGTGCCAGCAGCTTAATTTTGTCCTCAGACGGCTACACCTTC. As protein: CASSLILSSDGYTF. V gene TRBV7-2 combines with J gene TRBJ1-2; no reliable D call. The V gene lost 2 bases and the J gene lost 8 bases, with 15 bases spanning the gap. This CDR3 is 14 amino acids long. The V gene's germline CDR1 is SGHTA and CDR2 FQGNSA.

V gene TRBV13 combines with J gene TRBJ2-1; a possible D gene is TRBD2 (7 bases). Germline CDR1 is PRHDT and CDR2 is FYEKMQ (reference sequence). V was pared by 3 bases and J by 2 bases, with 14 bases between. The CDR3 has 16 residues. The CDR3 spells CASSFGRGAAYNEQFF. CDR3 in DNA: TGTGCCAGCAGCTTCGGCCGGGGGGCCGCCTACAATGAGCAGTTCTTC.

The V and J genes are TRBV18 and TRBJ1-2; D remains unclear. The CDR3 spans 13 residues. CDR1 and CDR2 (germline): KGHSH, LQKENI. V shed 3 bases and J shed 4 bases, with 9 bases lying between them. The CDR3 sequence is CASSPPSGYGYTF. CDR3 sequence (DNA): TGTGCCAGCTCACCCCCCTCGGGCTATGGCTACACCTTC.

This clone is medium-sized within its sample. The gene calls are TRBV5-1 and TRBJ2-6; D unclear. The V and J ends lost 1 base and 0 bases respectively, with 5 bases between them. The CDR3 loop spans 15 amino acids. The V gene's germline CDR1 is SGHRS and CDR2 YFSETQ. The CDR3 loop is CASSLTGSGANVLTF. Here the CDR3 DNA reads TGCGCCAGCAGCTTGACCGGCTCTGGGGCCAACGTCCTGACTTTC.

This clone has just one count. J is TRBJ1-5 and V is TRBV5-4; 10 nucleotides line up with TRBD1. Germline CDR1 and CDR2: SGHNT and YYREEE (reference sequence). With 4 bases clipped from V and 3 bases from J, the junction kept 13 bases outside the gene matches. This CDR3 contains 18 residues. As DNA, the CDR3 is TGTGCCAGCAGCCACATACTATCCGGGACAGGGGTCAATCAGCCCCAGCATTTT. Its protein product is CASSHILSGTGVNQPQHF.

This clone was observed a handful of times. This sequence joins TRBV19 and TRBJ1-6; D perhaps matches TRBD1 (5 bases). Germline V gene data show CDR1 as LNHDA and CDR2 as SQIVND (reference sequence). The CDR3 is 14 amino acids. Trimming took 5 bases from V and 3 from J, leaving 8 bases between them. The CDR3 region is CASSPDNYNSPLHF. Written as DNA, the CDR3 is TGTGCCAGTAGTCCGGACAACTATAATTCACCCCTCCACTTT.

V is TRBV6-5 and J is TRBJ1-5; D gene unclear. The V end was cut by 5 bases, the J end by 3 bases, with 8 bases between. The CDR3 runs to 13 residues. Germline CDR1 and CDR2: MNHEY and SVGAGI. The CDR3 region is CASSTHLNQPQHF. CDR3 bases: TGTGCCAGCAGTACGCACCTCAATCAGCCCCAGCATTTT.

Only a few counts were recorded for this clone. The chain recombines TRBV30 with TRBJ2-5, with D possibly TRBD2 on 5 matching bases. Looked up from germline, CDR1 is GTSNPN and CDR2 is SVGIG (reference sequence). The CDR3 sequence is 13 residues long. Trimming removed 0 bases at V and 7 bases at J, with 12 bases between. This CDR3 reads CAWSVRQLATQYF. As DNA, the CDR3 is TGTGCCTGGAGTGTACGCCAGCTAGCGACCCAGTACTTC. Based on the CDR3 plus reference TRBV30 and TRBJ2-5, the full variable domain is SQTIHQWPATLVQPVGSPLSLECTVEGTSNPNLYWYRQAAGRGLQLLFYSVGIGQISSEVPQNLSASRPQDRQFILSSKKLLLSDSGFYLCAWSVRQLATQYFGPGTRLLVL.

The rearrangement links TRBV4-3 to TRBJ1-6; D call uncertain. This CDR3 is built from 15 residues. Trimming took 0 bases from V and 4 from J, leaving 7 bases between them. Per germline, CDR1 LGHNA and CDR2 YSLEER. CDR3 protein: CASSQDWGYNSPLHF. The CDR3 DNA follows: TGCGCCAGCAGCCAAGATTGGGGTTATAATTCACCCCTCCACTTT.

The chain has TRBV7-5 and TRBJ2-6; the D segment call TRBD1 is taken from the table without a DNA check. TRBV7-5 is a known pseudogene. The CDR3 consists of 18 residues. DNA for the CDR3: TGTGCCAGAAGGATTGGTTTAAGTAGACAAAGTCGGGCCAACGTCCTGACTTTC. It specifies CARRIGLSRQSRANVLTF.